These 28 T cell receptor beta chains were sequenced from one sample in a study of Graves' ophthalmopathy and Graves' hyperthyroidism (dated 2018 in TCRdb). Instrument on record: Illumina HiSeq 2000. For repertoire sequencing, TCR beta CDR3 regions were amplified from RNA transcripts. HTBI primers and the Qiagen OneStep RT-PCR kit were used in a first-round RT-PCR, which was followed by a second-round multiplex PCR, size selection and purification. The public reads were run again by TCRdb, first through fastp at Q25 and then through MiXCR, and only productive beta chains were kept. Merged by CDR3 protein, the rows form single entries marked with the most common genes and DNA. The sample table lists roughly 500,000 distinct CDR3 sequences, about 15% of them with a count of one. The top ten clones comprise about 10% of the sample. The sample consisted of blood. Every receptor here comes from a woman in her 30s with Graves' ophthalmopathy. Donor details come from another sample of the same person, matched by shared clones.

This clonotype was recorded many times. As DNA, the CDR3 is TGTGCCAGCAGTTCCCTCACCACAGCTACCTACGAGCAGTACTTC. Protein product: CASSSLTTATYEQYF. The chain couples TRBV6-5 to TRBJ2-7; D is ambiguous. Per the germline V gene, CDR1 is MNHEY and CDR2 is SVGAGI. The CDR3 is 15 residues long. V was clipped by 4 bases and J by 2 bases, with 15 bases between them.

In this sample, this clonotype turned up many times. The chain carries TRBV6-2 or TRBV6-3 and TRBJ2-7, with 8 bases fitting TRBD2. In germline, CDR1 is MNHEY, CDR2 SVGEGT. This CDR3 spans 14 amino acids. J gave up 2 bases and V 8 bases, and 8 bases lay outside the gene matches. CDR3 bases: TGTGCCAGCGGCCTTACTAGCGGAGCCTACGAGCAGTACTTC. This codes for CASGLTSGAYEQYF.

The sample holds many counts of this clonotype. The rearrangement joins TRBV12-3 or TRBV12-4 to TRBJ1-1; no clear D gene. V lost 8 bases and J 2 bases, leaving 15 bases between the germline ends. CDR3 length: 14 amino acids. CDR3 DNA sequence: TGTGCCAGCCTCAGTAGGACCAGAAACACTGAAGCTTTCTTT. Its translation is CASLSRTRNTEAFF.

This clonotype was seen more than once but under ten times. V gene TRBV5-1 combines with J gene TRBJ2-1; TRBD1 agrees at 9 bases. Germline lookup yields CDR1 SGHRS and CDR2 YFSETQ. Germline trimming cut 3 bases from V and 2 bases from J; bases unmatched to any gene: 6. The CDR3 length is 16 residues. The CDR3 sequence is CASSSHRGRPYNEQFF. CDR3 bases: TGCGCCAGCAGCTCCCACAGGGGGCGCCCCTACAATGAGCAGTTCTTC.

This clonotype has at least ten counts. This chain joins TRBV24-1 and TRBJ1-5; unclear D gene. This CDR3 contains 16 residues. Germline loops: CDR1 KGHDR, CDR2 SFDVKD. The V end was cut by 1 base, the J end by 1 base, with 10 bases between. The CDR3 region is CATSDFGDLSNQPQHF. The CDR3 DNA reads TGTGCCACCAGTGATTTCGGGGATTTGAGCAATCAGCCCCAGCATTTT.

The J gene is TRBJ2-3, the V gene TRBV27, with 14 bases matching TRBD2. Unmatched junction bases numbered 5, after V lost 8 bases and J lost 1 base. The CDR3 has 16 residues. The germline CDR1 and CDR2 sequences are MNHEY and SMNVEV (reference sequence). CDR3 protein: CASSLGLAGGTDTQYF. Here the CDR3 DNA reads TGTGCCAGCTCATTGGGACTAGCGGGAGGCACAGATACGCAGTATTTT.

Ten or more counts support this clonotype. The genes are TRBV19 and TRBJ2-7; no firm D call. The germline V gene encodes CDR1 LNHDA and CDR2 SQIVND (reference sequence). Trimming left V 5 bases short and J 1 base short, with 12 bases between. The CDR3 has 14 residues. This CDR3 is CASSPSAESYEQYF. For the CDR3, the DNA is TGTGCCAGTAGTCCGTCGGCTGAATCCTACGAGCAGTACTTC.

This clonotype has at least ten counts. The J gene is TRBJ2-5, the V gene TRBV6-2 or TRBV6-3; D remains unclear. The germline V gene has CDR1 MNHEY and CDR2 SVGEGT. The V and J ends lost 1 base and 5 bases respectively, with 5 bases between them. The CDR3 totals 12 residues. Here the CDR3 DNA reads TGTGCCAGCAGTTACTTCGGGGAGACCCAGTACTTC. Protein product: CASSYFGETQYF.

This clonotype was seen a handful of times. J is TRBJ2-2 and V is TRBV20-1; no clear D gene. Germline V gene sequence: CDR1 DFQATT, CDR2 SNEGSKA (reference sequence). Trimming left V 0 bases short and J 2 bases short, with 13 bases between. The CDR3 totals 16 residues. The CDR3 DNA follows: TGCAGTGCTAGAGATCTCGAAGCGAGTAACACCGGGGAGCTGTTTTTT. It specifies CSARDLEASNTGELFF.

The CDR3 DNA follows: TGCGCCAGCAGCCATATTACCACAGGGACCTACGAGCAGTACTTC. As protein: CASSHITTGTYEQYF. The chain has TRBV4-1 and TRBJ2-7, with D possibly TRBD1 on 6 matching bases. The germline V and J ends were trimmed by 3 bases and 2 bases, with 14 bases remaining between them. The CDR3 length is 15 residues. The germline V gene encodes CDR1 MGHRA and CDR2 YSYEKL.

This clonotype has at least ten counts. The chain has TRBV12-3 or TRBV12-4 and TRBJ1-2; possibly TRBD1 for D (6 bases). Trimming pared 4 bases from V and 3 bases from J, leaving 21 bases between. The CDR3 contains 17 residues. The CDR3 loop reads CASSSLLWGREDYGYTF. The CDR3 DNA reads as TGTGCCAGCAGTTCCCTACTCTGGGGGCGAGAGGACTATGGCTACACCTTC.

This chain uses TRBV6-5 with TRBJ1-3; D gene unclear. The CDR3 is 15 amino acids. V lost 4 bases, J lost 0 bases, and 10 bases lay in between. CDR1 and CDR2 (germline): MNHEY, SVGAGI. CDR3 nucleotide sequence: TGTGCCAGCAGTTCTCGGCCCGACTCTGGAAACACCATATATTTT. It translates to CASSSRPDSGNTIYF.

The CDR3 nucleotides are TGCGCCAGCAGCCCACAAATAGCGGGGGTGACGAACACCGGGGAGCTGTTTTTT. It codes for CASSPQIAGVTNTGELFF. The chain uses TRBV4-1 and TRBJ2-2, with 9 bases fitting TRBD2. There are 18 residues in the CDR3. Germline CDR1 and CDR2: MGHRA and YSYEKL. Trimming took 4 bases from V and 0 from J; bases not matched to a gene: 9.

This clonotype was detected a few times. This chain connects TRBV4-1 to TRBJ2-5; possibly TRBD2 for D (5 bases). V lost 1 base to trimming and J lost 5 bases, with 14 bases between them. Germline V gene data show CDR1 as MGHRA and CDR2 as YSYEKL. The CDR3 sequence is 15 residues long. The CDR3 region is CASSQGAEVGETQYF. As DNA, the CDR3 is TGCGCCAGCAGCCAAGGAGCGGAGGTGGGGGAGACCCAGTACTTC.

The CDR3 is CASSFPSRGPGAAGNTIYF. As DNA, the CDR3 is TGTGCCAGCAGTTTCCCCAGTCGAGGGCCGGGGGCAGCCGGAAACACCATATATTTT. The chain uses TRBV12-3 or TRBV12-4 and TRBJ1-3, with D perhaps TRBD1 (6 bases). This CDR3 spans 19 amino acids. The ends were cut back, 3 bases at V and 4 bases at J, with 25 bases in the middle.

The V gene is TRBV30, the J gene TRBJ2-2; 7 nucleotides align to TRBD2. This CDR3 region has 13 residues. V was clipped by 1 base and J by 16 bases; unmatched bases: 12. The germline V gene has CDR1 GTSNPN and CDR2 SVGIG (reference sequence). The CDR3 loop reads CAWSAGLSPPSFF. DNA of the CDR3: TGTGCCTGGAGTGCGGGACTAAGCCCCCCGTCGTTTTTT.

V is TRBV19 and J is TRBJ2-7; 7 nucleotides agree with TRBD1. The CDR3 sequence is 12 residues long. Per germline, CDR1 LNHDA and CDR2 SQIVND (reference sequence). In DNA, the CDR3 is TGTGTCAGAGGGGGCTTGGGGTACGAGCAGTACTTC. Its protein is CVRGGLGYEQYF.

This clonotype was detected many times. V gene TRBV12-3 or TRBV12-4 combines with J gene TRBJ1-1; D uncertain. This CDR3 spans 14 amino acids. V shed 6 bases and J shed 3 bases, with 14 bases lying between them. CDR3 in amino acids: CASSTDRDDTEAFF. CDR3 bases: TGTGCCAGCAGCACAGACCGGGATGACACTGAAGCTTTCTTT.

The table lists this clonotype with many counts. The missing conserved phenylalanine or tryptophan at the end of this CDR3 makes a read error likely. No DNA is shown, since the ends of the CDR3 on it are uncertain; the CDR3 is the one TCRdb lists. This chain links TRBV6-2 or TRBV6-3 with TRBJ1-2. The CDR3 numbers 8 amino acids, ends counted. Germline lookup yields CDR1 MNHEY and CDR2 SVGEGT. The CDR3 loop is CASRPRLD.

This clonotype was seen at least ten times. The chain uses TRBV7-9 and TRBJ2-5, with 12 positions matching TRBD2. This CDR3 contains 15 residues. The germline CDR1 and CDR2 sequences are SEHNR and FQNEAQ (reference sequence). Trimming cost V 5 bases and J 5 bases; bases outside gene matches: 6. The CDR3 nucleotides read TGTGCCAGCAGCCCACTAGCGGGAGGAGAGGAGACCCAGTACTTC. It yields the protein CASSPLAGGEETQYF.

This clonotype was counted ten times or more. A much larger clone lies one base from this, so it may be a read error. The V and J genes are TRBV7-9 and TRBJ2-7; D remains ambiguous. The CDR3 is made up of 9 amino acids. CDR1 and CDR2 from the germline V gene are SEHNR and FQNEAQ (reference sequence). V lost 7 bases and J lost 2, with 0 bases in between. The CDR3 protein is CASTYEQYF. CDR3 DNA: TGTGCCAGCACCTACGAGCAGTACTTC.

In its sample, this clonotype was seen a few times. The V and J genes are TRBV27 and TRBJ1-6; TRBD1 agrees at 7 bases. The CDR3 spans 16 residues. J was trimmed by 7 bases and V by 4 bases; bases with no gene match: 10. Germline V gene data show CDR1 as MNHEY and CDR2 as SMNVEV (reference sequence). CDR3 sequence reads: CASSSGQPKNNSPLHF. The DNA of the CDR3 is TGTGCCAGCAGTTCGGGACAGCCTAAAAACAATTCACCCCTCCACTTT.

This clonotype was seen many times. V and J are TRBV9 and TRBJ1-6; D remains ambiguous. The germline V and J ends were trimmed by 4 bases and 9 bases, with 20 bases remaining between them. CDR1 SGDLS and CDR2 YYNGEE come from the germline V gene. There are 16 residues in the CDR3. Written as DNA, the CDR3 is TGTGCCAGCAGCACCTCCGGGTCTCACTCGGGTTCACCCCTCCACTTT. This sequence encodes CASSTSGSHSGSPLHF. Looking up the rest from reference TRBV9 and TRBJ1-6 gives the full variable domain: DSGVTQTPKHLITATGQRVTLRCSPRSGDLSVYWYQQSLDQGLQFLIQYYNGEERAKGNILERFSAQQFPDLHSELNLSSLELGDSALYFCASSTSGSHSGSPLHFGNGTRLTVT.

The chain's CDR3 is CASSRGSLSKNIQYF. The CDR3 region has the DNA TGTGCCAGCTCCAGGGGGTCTTTGTCCAAAAACATTCAGTACTTC. This chain uses TRBV28 with TRBJ2-4; TRBD1 matches 7 bases. V lost 8 bases to trimming and J lost 2 bases; unmatched junction nucleotides: 9. The germline gives CDR1 MDHEN, CDR2 SYDVKM. This CDR3 spans 15 amino acids.

At least ten counts were recorded for this clonotype. The gene calls are TRBV7-8 and TRBJ1-3, with 7 bases aligning to TRBD1. In germline, CDR1 is SGHVS, CDR2 FQNEAQ. The CDR3 covers 17 residues. V shed 2 bases and J 1 base; nucleotides not matched to a gene: 8. Here the CDR3 reads CASSLFATGVSGNTIYF. CDR3 in DNA: TGTGCCAGCAGCTTATTTGCCACAGGGGTTTCTGGAAACACCATATATTTT.

This clonotype came up many times. The chain combines TRBV7-2 with TRBJ1-1; TRBD1 agrees at 8 bases. Germline trimming cut 3 bases from V and 5 bases from J; bases unmatched to any gene: 5. The CDR3 is 14 amino acids. Germline CDR1 SGHTA, CDR2 FQGNSA. This CDR3 reads CASSFTGGITEAFF. The CDR3 nucleotides are TGTGCCAGCAGCTTTACAGGGGGGATTACTGAAGCTTTCTTT.

This clonotype has at least ten counts. The chain carries TRBV6-5 and TRBJ2-7; D is tentatively TRBD1 or TRBD2 (5 bases each). The V end lost 0 bases, the J end lost 2 bases, and 17 bases lay between the germline ends. CDR1 is MNHEY, CDR2 SVGAGI, per germline. CDR3 size: 17 residues. CDR3 nucleotides: TGTGCCAGCAGTTACTCGAATTGGGACGGGCCGCCCTACGAGCAGTACTTC. Translated, it gives CASSYSNWDGPPYEQYF.

This clonotype has at least ten counts. The V call is TRBV28, the J call TRBJ2-7, with TRBD1 matching 12 bases. This CDR3 is built from 14 residues. V was pared by 8 bases and J by 4 bases, with 6 bases of the junction left unmatched. Germline V gives CDR1 MDHEN, CDR2 SYDVKM. The CDR3, as DNA: TGTGCCAGCCGTGGGACAGGGGGCTTTTACGAGCAGTACTTC. This encodes CASRGTGGFYEQYF.